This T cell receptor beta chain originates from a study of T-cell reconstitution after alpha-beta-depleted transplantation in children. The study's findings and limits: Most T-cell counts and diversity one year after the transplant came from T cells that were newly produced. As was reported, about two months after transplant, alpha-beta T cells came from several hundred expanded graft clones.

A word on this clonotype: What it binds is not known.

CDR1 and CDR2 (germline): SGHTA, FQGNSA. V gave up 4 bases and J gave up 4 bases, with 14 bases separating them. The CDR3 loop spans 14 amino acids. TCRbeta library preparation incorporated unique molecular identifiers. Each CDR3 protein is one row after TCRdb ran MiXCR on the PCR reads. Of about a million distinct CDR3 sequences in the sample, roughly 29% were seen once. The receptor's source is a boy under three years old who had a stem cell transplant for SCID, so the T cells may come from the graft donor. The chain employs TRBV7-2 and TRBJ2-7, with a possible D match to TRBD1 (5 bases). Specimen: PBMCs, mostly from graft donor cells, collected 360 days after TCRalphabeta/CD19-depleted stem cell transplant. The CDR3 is CASSSKVGPYEQYF. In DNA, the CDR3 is TGTGCCAGCAGCTCCAAGGTGGGGCCTTACGAGCAGTACTTC.